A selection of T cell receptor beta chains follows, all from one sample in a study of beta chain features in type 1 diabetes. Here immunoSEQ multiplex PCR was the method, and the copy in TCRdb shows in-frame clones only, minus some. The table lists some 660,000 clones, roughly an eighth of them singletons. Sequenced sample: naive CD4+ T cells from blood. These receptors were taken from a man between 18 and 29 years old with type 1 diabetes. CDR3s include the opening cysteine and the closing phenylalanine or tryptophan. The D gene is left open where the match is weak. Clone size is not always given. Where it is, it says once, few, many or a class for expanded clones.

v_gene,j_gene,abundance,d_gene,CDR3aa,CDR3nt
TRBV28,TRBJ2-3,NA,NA,CASNQAGAGDTQYF,TGTGCCAGCAATCAGGCGGGGGCAGGAGATACGCAGTATTTT
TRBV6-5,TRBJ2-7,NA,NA,CADRGIQPGEQYF,TGTGCCGACCGCGGGATACAGCCGGGCGAGCAGTACTTC
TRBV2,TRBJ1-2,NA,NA,CASREAGSGYTF,TGTGCCAGCAGGGAAGCCGGGAGTGGCTACACCTTC
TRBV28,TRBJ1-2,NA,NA,CASRPHGDGYTF,TGTGCCAGCAGGCCACATGGGGATGGCTACACCTTC
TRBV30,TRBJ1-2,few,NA,CAWSVPTDYYGYTF,TGTGCCTGGAGTGTTCCGACAGATTACTATGGCTACACCTTC
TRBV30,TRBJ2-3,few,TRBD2,CAGELAGGDTQYF,TGTGCCGGGGAGCTAGCGGGAGGTGATACGCAGTATTTT
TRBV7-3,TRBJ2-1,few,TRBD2,CASSLLASGPYNEQFF,TGTGCCAGCAGCTTATTGGCTAGCGGTCCCTACAATGAGCAGTTCTTC
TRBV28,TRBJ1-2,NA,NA,CASRIERDGYTF,TGTGCCAGCAGGATAGAGAGGGATGGCTACACCTTC
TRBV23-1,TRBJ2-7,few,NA,CASSQYLVFSEQYF,TGCGCCAGCAGTCAATACTTGGTATTCAGCGAGCAGTACTTC
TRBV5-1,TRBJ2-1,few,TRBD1,CASSPGQGAENEQFF,TGCGCCAGCAGCCCCGGACAGGGGGCTGAAAATGAGCAGTTCTTC
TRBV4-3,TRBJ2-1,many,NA,CASSQDSLNEQFF,TGCGCCAGCAGCCAAGATTCGCTAAATGAGCAGTTCTTC
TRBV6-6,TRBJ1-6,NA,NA,CASSYGDIRNSPLHF,TGTGCCAGCAGTTATGGGGACATCCGAAATTCACCCCTCCACTTT
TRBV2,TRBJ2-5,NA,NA,CASSVNQETQYF,TGTGCCAGCAGTGTTAACCAAGAGACCCAGTACTTC
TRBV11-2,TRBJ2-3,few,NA,CASSLFTDTQYF,TGTGCCAGCAGCCTCTTCACAGATACGCAGTATTTT
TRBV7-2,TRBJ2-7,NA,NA,CASSRPGPYEQYF,TGTGCCAGCAGCCGCCCGGGACCTTACGAGCAGTACTTC
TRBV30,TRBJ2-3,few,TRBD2,CAWSPIAGAYHTQYF,TGTGCCTGGAGTCCTATAGCGGGAGCATACCATACGCAGTATTTT
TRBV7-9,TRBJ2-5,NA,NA,CASSLGAGQETQYF,TGTGCCAGCAGCTTAGGGGCGGGCCAAGAGACCCAGTACTTC
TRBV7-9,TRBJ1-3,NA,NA,CASSSQGNTIYF,TGTGCCAGCAGCTCACAGGGAAACACCATATATTTT
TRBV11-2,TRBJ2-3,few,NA,CASSTTSSTDTQYF,TGTGCCAGCAGTACGACGTCTAGCACAGATACGCAGTATTTT
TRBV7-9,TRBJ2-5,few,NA,CASSLVSQETQYF,TGTGCCAGCAGCTTAGTTTCCCAAGAGACCCAGTACTTC
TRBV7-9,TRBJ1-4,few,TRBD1,CASSPTGFGNEKLFF,TGTGCCAGCAGCCCGACAGGGTTCGGGAATGAAAAACTGTTTTTT
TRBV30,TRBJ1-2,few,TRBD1,CAWGQGVYGYTF,TGTGCCTGGGGCCAGGGGGTATATGGCTACACCTTC